This passage covers 15 T cell receptor beta chains from one sample sequenced in a study of blood T cell repertoires in COVID-19. Some clones are missing from TCRdb's copy, which holds only in-frame ones; the method was immunoSEQ multiplex PCR. Of about 200,000 clones in the sample, more than 75% were seen once. Sample: peripheral blood. These receptors were taken from a middle-aged woman with acute or convalescent COVID-19.

The V gene is TRBV11-3, the J gene TRBJ2-3, with a possible D match to TRBD2 (5 bases). V lost 4 bases and J 0 bases, leaving 11 bases between the germline ends. This CDR3 has 15 residues. Germline assignment: CDR1 SGHNT and CDR2 YENEEA. CDR3 DNA sequence: TGTGCCAGCAGCTCCAGAGGGAAGAGCACAGATACGCAGTATTTT. Its translation: CASSSRGKSTDTQYF.

This clone was seen a handful of times. V and J are TRBV18 and TRBJ1-1, with D possibly being TRBD1 (5 bases). Deletions cut 6 bases from V and 1 base from J, with 18 bases between. The germline V gene encodes CDR1 KGHSH and CDR2 LQKENI. The CDR3 has 16 residues. CDR3 residues: CASSRAEGRANTEAFF. CDR3 in DNA: TGTGCCAGCTCCAGGGCGGAGGGGCGCGCGAACACTGAAGCTTTCTTT.

The rearrangement joins TRBV12-3 or TRBV12-4 to TRBJ2-7; unclear D gene. V was shortened by 6 bases and J by 1 base, with 10 bases between the two germline ends. The CDR3 loop spans 13 amino acids. CDR3 loop: CASRSAGSYEQYF. The CDR3 DNA is TGTGCCAGCAGGAGTGCCGGGTCCTACGAGCAGTACTTC.

The chain uses TRBV27 and TRBJ2-7, with D perhaps matching TRBD2 (5 bases). V was pared by 3 bases and J by 7 bases, with 16 bases between. The CDR3 is made up of 14 amino acids. Germline values: CDR1 MNHEY, CDR2 SMNVEV (reference sequence). CDR3 bases: TGTGCCAGCAGTTTTGAGGGAGACACAAAAGAGCAGTACTTC. Its translation: CASSFEGDTKEQYF.

The gene calls are TRBV27 and TRBJ2-5; 7 nucleotides align to TRBD1. The CDR3 is 16 residues long. J lost 2 bases, V lost 6 bases, and 12 bases had no gene match. Germline V lookup: CDR1 MNHEY, CDR2 SMNVEV (reference sequence). The CDR3 reads CASSRWVGTVQETQYF. Here the CDR3 DNA reads TGTGCCAGCAGCCGCTGGGTAGGGACAGTACAAGAGACCCAGTACTTC.

This clone was observed a handful of times. The chain is built from TRBV5-5 and TRBJ2-3; TRBD1 matches at 7 bases. Germline CDR1 reads SGHKS; CDR2 reads YYEKEE (reference sequence). V was clipped by 4 bases and J by 4 bases; unmatched bases: 12. The CDR3 runs 16 residues. The CDR3 loop reads CASSPINSGGADTQYF. The CDR3 DNA reads as TGTGCCAGCAGCCCTATAAACTCAGGGGGAGCAGATACGCAGTATTTT.

The chain uses TRBV7-6 and TRBJ2-5; D might be TRBD1 (5 bases). The CDR3 spans 11 residues. With 5 bases removed from V and 4 bases from J, the gap between germline ends came to 5 bases. Germline assignment: CDR1 SGHVS and CDR2 FNYEAQ. DNA of the CDR3: TGTGCCAGCAGCCAGGGAGAGACCCAGTACTTC. Protein product: CASSQGETQYF.

The chain employs TRBV14 and TRBJ2-1; 7 bases fit TRBD2. The CDR3 runs to 14 residues. Per germline, CDR1 SGHDN and CDR2 FVKESK. V dropped 1 base and J dropped 6; count of bases not matched to a gene: 3. The CDR3 reads CASSQAGGANEQFF. The CDR3 coding sequence is TGTGCCAGCAGCCAAGCGGGAGGAGCCAATGAGCAGTTCTTC.

Comment on this clone: This specimen includes other DNA sequences encoding the same CDR3. The gene calls are TRBV5-6 and TRBJ1-2; perhaps TRBD1 as D (5 bases). In germline, CDR1 is SGHDT, CDR2 YYEEEE. The V gene lost 2 bases and the J gene lost 5 bases, with 10 bases spanning the gap. There are 13 residues in the CDR3. CDR3 loop: CASSFWGDYGYTF. In nucleotides, the CDR3 is TGTGCCAGCAGCTTTTGGGGGGATTATGGCTACACCTTC.

In its sample, this clone was seen a few times. This chain connects TRBV24-1 to TRBJ2-3, with 10 bases that match TRBD2. V gave up 3 bases and J gave up 4 bases; unmatched junction bases: 9. In germline, CDR1 is KGHDR, CDR2 SFDVKD. The CDR3 spans 17 residues. CDR3: CATSDPSGSGRADTQYF. The CDR3 DNA follows: TGTGCCACCAGTGATCCCTCGGGCAGCGGGAGGGCAGATACGCAGTATTTT.

This chain joins TRBV19 and TRBJ2-7; D gene unclear. CDR3 length: 14 amino acids. Looked up from germline, CDR1 is LNHDA and CDR2 is SQIVND (reference sequence). V lost 5 bases to trimming and J lost 0 bases, with 11 bases between them. CDR3 sequence: CASSPRLASYEQYF. The CDR3 region has the DNA TGTGCCAGTAGTCCCAGGCTTGCCTCCTACGAGCAGTACTTC.

This clone was recorded once. V and J are TRBV28 and TRBJ2-7, with TRBD2 matching over 7 bases. V dropped 5 bases and J dropped 5; count of bases not matched to a gene: 9. The germline gives CDR1 MDHEN, CDR2 SYDVKM. The CDR3 has 14 amino acids. The CDR3 is CASSPGGEGHEQYF. The CDR3 DNA sequence: TGTGCCAGCAGTCCCGGAGGGGAGGGTCACGAGCAGTACTTC. The full variable domain, completed using reference TRBV28 and TRBJ2-7, is DVKVTQSSRYLVKRTGEKVFLECVQDMDHENMFWYRQDPGLGLRLIYFSYDVKMKEKGDIPEGYSVSREKKERFSLILESASTNQTSMYLCASSPGGEGHEQYFGPGTRLTVT.

J is TRBJ1-1 and V is TRBV6-2 or TRBV6-3; possibly TRBD1 for D (5 bases). V shed 6 bases and J shed 1 base, with 18 bases lying between them. This CDR3 region has 16 residues. Germline values: CDR1 MNHEY, CDR2 SVGEGT. DNA for the CDR3: TGTGCCAGCAGCGACCCTCGGGGGATGGAGAACACTGAAGCTTTCTTT. It is translated as CASSDPRGMENTEAFF.

A single count supports this clone. The CDR3 coding sequence is TGTGCCAGCAGTCTCCTGGGGCGAGGGACAGGTTACCAAGGGCAGTACTTC. Its protein product is CASSLLGRGTGYQGQYF. The chain employs TRBV27 and TRBJ2-7, with TRBD1 identical over 8 bases. Germline CDR1 and CDR2: MNHEY and SMNVEV (reference sequence). With 5 bases clipped from V and 9 bases from J, the junction kept 21 bases outside the gene matches. This CDR3 comprises 17 residues.

The chain carries TRBV2 and TRBJ1-6, with D hard to call. In germline, CDR1 is SNHLY, CDR2 FYNNEI. V was pared by 6 bases and J by 0 bases, with 9 bases between. The CDR3 runs to 15 residues. CDR3 nucleotides: TGTGCCAGCAGAGATTCTAGCTCCTATAATTCACCCCTCCACTTT. It is translated as CASRDSSSYNSPLHF. Supplemented by reference TRBV2 and TRBJ1-6, the full variable domain reads EPEVTQTPSHQVTQMGQEVILRCVPISNHLYFYWYRQILGQKVEFLVSFYNNEISEKSEIFDDQFSVERPDGSNFTLKIRSTKLEDSAMYFCASRDSSSYNSPLHFGNGTRLTVT.